The rows below give T cell receptor beta chains drawn from one sample of a study of blood T cells in healthy people across ages. TCRdb passed the 5' RACE reads through MiXCR, listing each CDR3 protein once. The sample lists hundreds of thousands of distinct CDR3 sequences; 22% were seen once. The sample was blood. Receptors originate from a man aged 70-80 years in good health. CDR3s include the opening cysteine and the closing phenylalanine or tryptophan. D genes are given only for firm matches. The listing skips clone size in some rows; elsewhere it reads once, few, many or a size class.

clone_size: few; d_call: -; j_call: TRBJ1-2; v_call: TRBV30; cdr3_nt: TGTGCCTGCGATCTAGGATCCTATGGCTACACCTTC; cdr3_aa: CACDLGSYGYTF
clone_size: few; d_call: TRBD1; j_call: TRBJ2-3; v_call: TRBV7-8; cdr3_nt: TGTGCCAGCAGCTTAAAGAGGGACAGGGGGGGAGACGATACGCAGTATTTT; cdr3_aa: CASSLKRDRGGDDTQYF
clone_size: -; d_call: TRBD1; j_call: TRBJ1-2; v_call: TRBV19; cdr3_nt: TGTGCCAGTAGTATCCCAGGACAGGGCCTCTATGGCTACACCTTC; cdr3_aa: CASSIPGQGLYGYTF
clone_size: -; d_call: TRBD1; j_call: TRBJ1-4; v_call: TRBV6-5; cdr3_nt: TGTGCCAGCACCGACGACAGGGGAGATGAAAAACTGTTTTTT; cdr3_aa: CASTDDRGDEKLFF
clone_size: few; d_call: TRBD1; j_call: TRBJ1-3; v_call: TRBV6-5; cdr3_nt: TGTGCCAGCAGTTACGACAGGGCCTTGTCTGGAAACACCATATATTTT; cdr3_aa: CASSYDRALSGNTIYF
clone_size: few; d_call: TRBD1; j_call: TRBJ1-2; v_call: TRBV20-1; cdr3_nt: TGCAGTGCTAGCTCCGGGACAGGGGCTGGCTACACCTTC; cdr3_aa: CSASSGTGAGYTF
clone_size: -; d_call: -; j_call: TRBJ1-5; v_call: TRBV27; cdr3_nt: TGTGCCAGCCGCCCAGGCGGGGGGGCGAACAATCAGCCCCAGCATTTT; cdr3_aa: CASRPGGGANNQPQHF
clone_size: -; d_call: TRBD1; j_call: TRBJ1-1; v_call: TRBV7-9; cdr3_nt: TGTGCCAGCAGCTTAGAGGGACAGATGAACACTGAAGCTTTCTTT; cdr3_aa: CASSLEGQMNTEAFF
clone_size: few; d_call: TRBD1; j_call: TRBJ1-4; v_call: TRBV18; cdr3_nt: TGTGCCAGCTCACCGGGGAGGGGGCAAGAAAAACTGTTTTTT; cdr3_aa: CASSPGRGQEKLFF
clone_size: -; d_call: -; j_call: TRBJ1-1; v_call: TRBV10-3; cdr3_nt: TGTGCCATCAGTTATCTCCTGGACACTGAAGCTTTCTTT; cdr3_aa: CAISYLLDTEAFF
clone_size: -; d_call: -; j_call: TRBJ1-2; v_call: TRBV6-5; cdr3_nt: TGTGCCAGCAGTTACACTTCTGGGGCTAACTATGGCTACACCTTC; cdr3_aa: CASSYTSGANYGYTF
clone_size: -; d_call: TRBD2; j_call: TRBJ2-3; v_call: TRBV7-2; cdr3_nt: TGTGCCAGCAGCTTAGATCCTAGCGGGAGTAATACGCAGTATTTT; cdr3_aa: CASSLDPSGSNTQYF
clone_size: -; d_call: TRBD2; j_call: TRBJ2-5; v_call: TRBV7-2; cdr3_nt: TGTGCCAGCAGCTTGAGTGTCAGGCGGGGGTCTCGAGGAGCCCAAGAGACCCAGTACTTC; cdr3_aa: CASSLSVRRGSRGAQETQYF
clone_size: many; d_call: -; j_call: TRBJ2-7; v_call: TRBV5-1; cdr3_nt: TGCGCCAGCAAAGGGGCCCAGGGCTCCTACGAGCAGTACTTC; cdr3_aa: CASKGAQGSYEQYF
clone_size: few; d_call: TRBD1; j_call: TRBJ1-2; v_call: TRBV12-3/TRBV12-4; cdr3_nt: TGTGCCAGCAGTCAATTGACAGGGCAAGGCTATGGCTACACCTTC; cdr3_aa: CASSQLTGQGYGYTF
clone_size: few; d_call: TRBD1; j_call: TRBJ2-7; v_call: TRBV10-2; cdr3_nt: TGCGCCAGCTATTGGGACAGTTCATCCGAGCAGTACTTC; cdr3_aa: CASYWDSSSEQYF
clone_size: -; d_call: -; j_call: TRBJ2-1; v_call: TRBV2; cdr3_nt: TGTGCCAGCAGTGGACTAGATTCCTACTACAATGAGCAGTTCTTC; cdr3_aa: CASSGLDSYYNEQFF
clone_size: many; d_call: -; j_call: TRBJ2-1; v_call: TRBV24-1; cdr3_nt: TGTGCCACCAGTGCTACCGGACAGATAAACCCCCATGAGCAGTTCTTC; cdr3_aa: CATSATGQINPHEQFF
clone_size: -; d_call: -; j_call: TRBJ2-7; v_call: TRBV27; cdr3_nt: TGTGCCAGCAGCAACGCGGAACCTTACAAGCAGTACTTC; cdr3_aa: CASSNAEPYKQYF
clone_size: -; d_call: -; j_call: TRBJ2-7; v_call: TRBV10-3; cdr3_nt: TGTGCCATCAGTGATGGGGTACAGTACGAGCAGTACTTC; cdr3_aa: CAISDGVQYEQYF
clone_size: -; d_call: -; j_call: TRBJ1-3; v_call: TRBV12-3/TRBV12-4; cdr3_nt: TGTGCCAGCAGCACAACAGGGATTGGAAACACCATATATTTT; cdr3_aa: CASSTTGIGNTIYF
clone_size: few; d_call: TRBD1; j_call: TRBJ2-5; v_call: TRBV5-5; cdr3_nt: TGTGCCAGCAGCATAACAGGGGGCCCGGCAGAGACCCAGTACTTC; cdr3_aa: CASSITGGPAETQYF
clone_size: few; d_call: -; j_call: TRBJ1-1; v_call: TRBV4-3; cdr3_nt: TGCGCCAGCAGCTTGGATAGTTGGGGCCGGGTGAACACTGAAGCTTTCTTT; cdr3_aa: CASSLDSWGRVNTEAFF
clone_size: -; d_call: -; j_call: TRBJ2-5; v_call: TRBV20-1; cdr3_nt: TGCAGTGCTTTAGCGGAGCCACAAGAGACCCAGTACTTC; cdr3_aa: CSALAEPQETQYF
clone_size: few; d_call: TRBD1; j_call: TRBJ1-4; v_call: TRBV10-2; cdr3_nt: TGCGCCAGCGGGGACAGGGGGCCTACTAATGAAAAACTGTTTTTT; cdr3_aa: CASGDRGPTNEKLFF
clone_size: -; d_call: -; j_call: TRBJ2-6; v_call: TRBV3-1; cdr3_nt: TGTGCCAGCAGCCAACGACTCCTCAGGGTCTCTGGGGCCAACGTCCTGACTTTC; cdr3_aa: CASSQRLLRVSGANVLTF
clone_size: -; d_call: TRBD2; j_call: TRBJ2-1; v_call: TRBV20-1; cdr3_nt: TGCAGTGCTCTTTCGGACTTGCTAGCGGGCTCCAATGAGCAGTTCTTC; cdr3_aa: CSALSDLLAGSNEQFF
clone_size: -; d_call: -; j_call: TRBJ2-1; v_call: TRBV4-3; cdr3_nt: TGCGCCAGCAGCCGTCACTACCCAAAGTTCTCCTACAATGAGCAGTTCTTC; cdr3_aa: CASSRHYPKFSYNEQFF
clone_size: many; d_call: TRBD2; j_call: TRBJ2-5; v_call: TRBV7-2; cdr3_nt: TGTGCCAGCAGCCCAACTAGCGGGAGTATGGAAGAGACCCAGTACTTC; cdr3_aa: CASSPTSGSMEETQYF
clone_size: few; d_call: -; j_call: TRBJ2-6; v_call: TRBV12-3/TRBV12-4; cdr3_nt: TGTGCCAGCAGTTTAAATATCCCTGGGGCCAACGTCCTGACTTTC; cdr3_aa: CASSLNIPGANVLTF
clone_size: -; d_call: -; j_call: TRBJ2-7; v_call: TRBV7-2; cdr3_nt: TGTGCCAGCAGCTTAGAGGCGCGGGGGCCTTACGAGCAGTACTTC; cdr3_aa: CASSLEARGPYEQYF
clone_size: few; d_call: -; j_call: TRBJ2-4; v_call: TRBV29-1; cdr3_nt: TGCAGCGTTGGGGTGATTAACATTCAGTACTTC; cdr3_aa: CSVGVINIQYF
clone_size: -; d_call: TRBD2; j_call: TRBJ2-1; v_call: TRBV20-1; cdr3_nt: TGCAGTGCTAGAGATGCGGGGGGACAAAACAATGAGCAGTTCTTC; cdr3_aa: CSARDAGGQNNEQFF
clone_size: -; d_call: -; j_call: TRBJ2-1; v_call: TRBV7-2; cdr3_nt: TGTGCCAGCAGCACCTACTTACACAATGAGCAGTTCTTC; cdr3_aa: CASSTYLHNEQFF
clone_size: few; d_call: -; j_call: TRBJ1-1; v_call: TRBV27; cdr3_nt: TGTGCCAGCAGTCCCCATATGACAGGAACGTTGAACACTGAAGCTTTCTTT; cdr3_aa: CASSPHMTGTLNTEAFF
clone_size: -; d_call: TRBD1; j_call: TRBJ2-7; v_call: TRBV27; cdr3_nt: TGTGCCAGCAGTTCACTGGGACAGGGAGAACGCGAGCAGTACTTC; cdr3_aa: CASSSLGQGEREQYF
clone_size: few; d_call: -; j_call: TRBJ1-1; v_call: TRBV4-2; cdr3_nt: TGTGCCAGCAGCCAGGGGTTTCTCAACACTGAAGCTTTCTTT; cdr3_aa: CASSQGFLNTEAFF
clone_size: -; d_call: -; j_call: TRBJ1-3; v_call: TRBV7-8; cdr3_nt: TGTGCCAGCAGCACCCGAAGCGCCACAGGGTGGGCCACCATATATTTT; cdr3_aa: CASSTRSATGWATIYF
clone_size: few; d_call: -; j_call: TRBJ1-5; v_call: TRBV6-5; cdr3_nt: TGTGCCAGCAGGTGGAGGGAGGGGCCCCAGCATTTT; cdr3_aa: CASRWREGPQHF
clone_size: -; d_call: -; j_call: TRBJ2-6; v_call: TRBV5-1; cdr3_nt: TGCGCCAGCAGCATGGGCCATGTAGCGTCTGGGGCCAACGTCCTGACTTTC; cdr3_aa: CASSMGHVASGANVLTF
clone_size: -; d_call: -; j_call: TRBJ1-4; v_call: TRBV7-2; cdr3_nt: TGTGCCGGCAGCTTCGGGGCGCAGGAAAAACTGTTTTTT; cdr3_aa: CAGSFGAQEKLFF
clone_size: few; d_call: -; j_call: TRBJ1-1; v_call: TRBV14; cdr3_nt: TGTGCCAGCAGCCAAGGAGTTATCCGAGCTTTCTTT; cdr3_aa: CASSQGVIRAFF
clone_size: few; d_call: -; j_call: TRBJ1-2; v_call: TRBV12-5; cdr3_nt: TGTGCTAGTGGTTTAGGGACGGTTAACTATGGCTACACCTTC; cdr3_aa: CASGLGTVNYGYTF
clone_size: -; d_call: TRBD2; j_call: TRBJ2-3; v_call: TRBV28; cdr3_nt: TGTGCCAGCAGTTCCCCACTAGCGGGGTTCACAGATACGCAGTATTTT; cdr3_aa: CASSSPLAGFTDTQYF
clone_size: -; d_call: TRBD1; j_call: TRBJ1-5; v_call: TRBV2; cdr3_nt: TGTGCCAGCAGAGACAGGGACTTGAGGAGCAATCAGCCCCAGCATTTT; cdr3_aa: CASRDRDLRSNQPQHF
clone_size: -; d_call: -; j_call: TRBJ2-3; v_call: TRBV4-1; cdr3_nt: TGCGCCAGCAGCCAAGAGCCGGCCACAGATACGCAGTATTTT; cdr3_aa: CASSQEPATDTQYF
clone_size: -; d_call: TRBD1; j_call: TRBJ1-2; v_call: TRBV5-5; cdr3_nt: TGTGCCAGCAGCTTGGCCGAGGGACAGAGGGTCTATGGCTACACCTTC; cdr3_aa: CASSLAEGQRVYGYTF
clone_size: -; d_call: TRBD1; j_call: TRBJ1-5; v_call: TRBV12-3/TRBV12-4; cdr3_nt: TGTGCCAGCAGAGGGACAGGGGTTTGGACAGGCAATCAGCCCCAGCATTTT; cdr3_aa: CASRGTGVWTGNQPQHF
clone_size: -; d_call: -; j_call: TRBJ2-2; v_call: TRBV20-1; cdr3_nt: TGCAGTGCTAGATTCGCCGGGTCTCTTAGGACCGGGGAGCTGTTTTTT; cdr3_aa: CSARFAGSLRTGELFF
clone_size: -; d_call: -; j_call: TRBJ1-6; v_call: TRBV7-8; cdr3_nt: TGTGCCAGCAGCCCGTTCGTGGGTCCATTATATAATTCACCCCTCCACTTT; cdr3_aa: CASSPFVGPLYNSPLHF
clone_size: -; d_call: TRBD1; j_call: TRBJ2-4; v_call: TRBV28; cdr3_nt: TGTGCCAGCAGTCCGGTTGGACAGGGAATAAACATTCAGTACTTC; cdr3_aa: CASSPVGQGINIQYF
clone_size: -; d_call: TRBD1; j_call: TRBJ2-1; v_call: TRBV28; cdr3_nt: TGTGCCAGCAGTTTAGTAAGGGGAAGGGGGCCCAATGAGCAGTTCTTC; cdr3_aa: CASSLVRGRGPNEQFF
clone_size: -; d_call: -; j_call: TRBJ2-3; v_call: TRBV29-1; cdr3_nt: TGCAGCGTTGAAGATCTGGGCGTTGGCACAGATACGCAGTATTTT; cdr3_aa: CSVEDLGVGTDTQYF
clone_size: few; d_call: -; j_call: TRBJ1-5; v_call: TRBV12-3/TRBV12-4; cdr3_nt: TGTGCCAGCAGTTCTCGAGGGCCGAATCAGCCCCAGCATTTT; cdr3_aa: CASSSRGPNQPQHF
clone_size: -; d_call: -; j_call: TRBJ2-1; v_call: TRBV6-2/TRBV6-3; cdr3_nt: TGTGCCAGCAGTCTCCAGGGGGGCGGCGAGCAGTTCTTC; cdr3_aa: CASSLQGGGEQFF